These 27 T cell receptor beta chains were sequenced from one sample in a study of T cell clonality in common variable immunodeficiency. The protocol was immunoSEQ multiplex PCR, while the TCRdb copy is restricted to in-frame clones and leaves out a portion. The sample presents over 40,000 clones, none singletons. Sequences were obtained from peripheral blood mononuclear cells. These receptors were taken from a person aged 18-70 years in good health.

This clone showed up many times. The CDR3 end lies 3 residues beyond the end of the read and is filled in from the germline J gene. J is TRBJ2-3 and V is TRBV20-1; tentative D call: TRBD1 (6 bases). V was cut by 5 bases and J by 3 bases, with 12 bases left in between. Germline values: CDR1 DFQATT, CDR2 SNEGSKA (reference sequence). The CDR3 extends over 13 amino acids. The CDR3 sequence: CSAYRDPTDTQYF. The CDR3 DNA, read in part, is TGCAGTGCTTACAGGGACCCTACAGATACG.

In this sample, this clone turned up many times. The sequenced fragment ends 3 residues before the CDR3 boundary, so the rest is inferred from the germline J gene. This chain connects TRBV20-1 to TRBJ1-1; the match to TRBD1 covers 10 bases. The CDR3 has 16 amino acids. Germline CDR1 DFQATT, CDR2 SNEGSKA (reference sequence). The V gene end was trimmed by 6 bases and the J gene end by 5 bases; junction bases not matched to a gene: 15. CDR3 sequence reads: CSATGTGAQGGTEAFF. The part of the CDR3 DNA that was read is TGCAGTGCAACCGGGACAGGGGCCCAGGGGGGTACTGAA.

This clone was recorded at least ten times. The DNA ends 3 residues before the CDR3 does, and the rest of the CDR3 is filled in from the germline J gene. The chain links TRBV19 to TRBJ1-6; D is perhaps TRBD1 (6 bases). Germline V gives CDR1 LNHDA, CDR2 SQIVND (reference sequence). Trimming removed 6 bases at V and 7 bases at J, with 19 bases between. The CDR3 is made up of 16 amino acids. The CDR3 DNA, read in part, is TGTGCCAGTAGACAACAGGGTTCCTTGTGGAATTCACCC. Translating it yields CASRQQGSLWNSP. The CDR3 in its entirety is CASRQQGSLWNSPLHF.

This clone came up many times. The CDR3 extends 3 residues past the end of the read, so its final part is completed from the germline J gene. This sequence joins TRBV10-1 and TRBJ2-7; 7 bases agree with TRBD1. The CDR3 extends over 13 amino acids. The trim removed 6 bases at V and 2 bases at J, leaving 4 bases unmatched. Germline assignment: CDR1 WNHNN and CDR2 SYGVQD (reference sequence). The CDR3 region is CASSVTGAYEQYF. The CDR3 DNA, read in part, is TGCGCCAGCAGCGTCACAGGGGCCTACGAG.

This clone was seen ten or more times. Sequencing ends 3 residues short of the CDR3 end; the germline J gene provides the rest. The V gene is TRBV10-3, the J gene TRBJ1-1; D ambiguous. V was pared by 3 bases and J by 1 base, with 9 bases between. Germline lookup yields CDR1 ENHRY and CDR2 SYGVKD. This CDR3 has 14 amino acids. CDR3 DNA (partial): TGTGCCATCAGTGAAGCAGGAGGGAACACTGAA. Protein product: CAISEAGGNTE. The complete CDR3 protein is CAISEAGGNTEAFF.

This clone was seen ten or more times. The read terminates 3 residues ahead of where the CDR3 ends, so the germline J gene completes it. This sequence joins TRBV7-8 and TRBJ2-7; 11 bases line up with TRBD1. The CDR3 has 16 amino acids. CDR1 and CDR2 from the germline V gene are SGHVS and FQNEAQ. Losses at the gene ends were 5 bases for V and 6 bases for J; bases not matched to a gene: 12. CDR3 loop: CASSPRTGGGTSEQYF. The CDR3 DNA, read in part, is TGTGCCAGCAGCCCTCGGACAGGGGGCGGTACGTCCGAG.

This clone was recorded at least ten times. Read sequence stops 3 residues before the CDR3 end, and the germline J gene provides the missing end. The V and J genes are TRBV5-6 and TRBJ2-7; possible D gene TRBD2, 6 bases. The CDR3 extends over 13 amino acids. Looked up from germline, CDR1 is SGHDT and CDR2 is YYEEEE. Trimming took 0 bases from V and 4 from J, leaving 8 bases between them. The CDR3 spells CASSLDGGYEQYF. Partial CDR3 DNA: TGTGCCAGCAGCTTGGACGGGGGATACGAG.

CDR3 residues: CASSSPPGLNNEQFF. CDR3 DNA, as far as it was read: TGTGCCAGCAGCTCACCCCCTGGCTTGAACAATGAG. This chain uses TRBV11-2 with TRBJ2-1; D not resolved. The CDR3 end lies 3 residues beyond the end of the read and is filled in from the germline J gene. Germline values: CDR1 SGHAT, CDR2 FQNNGV. The length of the CDR3 is 15 residues. V dropped 4 bases and J dropped 5 bases, with 15 bases sitting between them.

This clone was counted ten times or more. The CDR3 extends 3 residues past the end of the read, so its final part is completed from the germline J gene. The V and J genes are TRBV19 and TRBJ1-1; D is unresolved. V lost 3 bases and J 0 bases, leaving 5 bases between the germline ends. The CDR3 runs to 13 residues. Looked up from germline, CDR1 is LNHDA and CDR2 is SQIVND (reference sequence). Incomplete CDR3 DNA: TGTGCCAGTAGTATTCGTCTGAACACTGAA. It specifies CASSIRLNTE. The CDR3 reads in full as CASSIRLNTEAFF.

This clone was detected ten times or more. The read gets to within 3 residues of the CDR3 end, and the germline J gene fills in the rest. The chain uses TRBV18 and TRBJ1-2; no reliable D call. Trimming shortened V by 3 bases and J by 4 bases, and 6 bases separated the two germline ends. The CDR3 spans 12 residues. CDR1 and CDR2 (germline): KGHSH, LQKENI. This chain's CDR3 is CASSPGGYGYTF. The CDR3 DNA, read in part, is TGTGCCAGCTCACCTGGCGGCTATGGC.

In this sample, this clone turned up many times. The read is 3 residues too short to cover the CDR3 end, so that end is filled in from the germline J gene. The chain employs TRBV30 and TRBJ2-1; TRBD1 matches at 9 bases. The CDR3 consists of 14 residues. Trimming took 5 bases from V and 6 from J; bases not matched to a gene: 8. Germline CDR1 GTSNPN, CDR2 SVGIG (reference sequence). Partial CDR3 DNA: TGTGCCTGGGCACCGGGACAGGGCGGCAATGAG. Translated: CAWAPGQGGNE. The whole CDR3 protein reads CAWAPGQGGNEQFF.

This clone was seen many times. The DNA read from the CDR3 is TGTGCCAGTAGTATGGGGAGCGGGTATCAGCCC. It is translated as CASSMGSGYQP. The full CDR3 reads CASSMGSGYQPQHF. The chain employs TRBV19 and TRBJ1-5; D not certain. Coverage ceases 3 residues before the CDR3 finishes, and the germline J gene fills in the end. Germline V gene sequence: CDR1 LNHDA, CDR2 SQIVND (reference sequence). V was trimmed by 3 bases and J by 5 bases, leaving 11 bases between them. The CDR3 covers 14 residues.

This clone was recorded many times. With the read ending 3 residues before the CDR3 end, the germline J gene is used to fill in that end. The V gene is TRBV4-2, the J gene TRBJ2-5, with TRBD2 identical over 12 bases. Germline-derived CDR1 and CDR2 are LGHNA and YNFKEQ. The CDR3 consists of 19 residues. V lost 1 base, J lost 2 bases, and 11 bases stayed unmatched. This CDR3 is CASSQVGLAGGPGQETQYF. Partial CDR3 DNA: TGTGCCAGCAGCCAAGTGGGGCTAGCGGGGGGGCCAGGGCAAGAGACC.

In its sample, this clone was seen many times. The CDR3 end is not reached by the read, which stops 3 residues before it; the germline J gene fills it in. The V call is TRBV28, the J call TRBJ2-2, with a weak D call TRBD1 (6 bases). The CDR3 has 15 residues. Germline CDR1 MDHEN, CDR2 SYDVKM. CDR3: CASSPWGQNNEKLFF. CDR3 DNA (partial): TGTGCCAGCAGTCCTTGGGGGCAAAACAATGAAAAG.

This clone was picked up many times. The observed sequence ends 3 residues before the CDR3 terminus, with the missing tail filled in from the germline J gene. The gene calls are TRBV12-3 or TRBV12-4 and TRBJ2-5; 10 positions agree with TRBD2. The CDR3 spans 17 residues. The trim removed 6 bases at V and 2 bases at J, leaving 12 bases unmatched. CDR3 DNA (partial): TGTGCCAGCAGAACCGCTCGACTAGCGGGTTTGCAAGAGACC. This translates into CASRTARLAGLQET. Given in full, the CDR3 is CASRTARLAGLQETQYF.

This clone was seen many times. This CDR3 is CASSYSWDRATEAFF. The sequenced CDR3 bases are TGTGCCAGCAGTTACTCGTGGGACAGGGCCACTGAA. The rearrangement joins TRBV6-2 or TRBV6-3 to TRBJ1-1, with 9 positions matching TRBD1. The read terminates 3 residues before the CDR3 end, so the remaining end is supplied by the germline J gene. The germline gives CDR1 MNHEY, CDR2 SVGEGT. The CDR3 sequence is 15 residues long. Unmatched junction bases numbered 3, after V lost 0 bases and J lost 4 bases.

This clone was detected only a few times. Read data end 3 residues before the CDR3 end; the end is taken from the germline J gene. The chain couples TRBV19 to TRBJ2-3; D is perhaps TRBD1 (6 bases). CDR1 is LNHDA and CDR2 is SQIVND in the germline V gene (reference sequence). This CDR3 is built from 12 residues. The DNA read from the CDR3 is TGTGCCAGCGGCAACAGGGTGGGGACG. Its protein is CASGNRVGT. The entire CDR3 protein is CASGNRVGTQYF.

This clone has at least ten counts. The DNA ends 3 residues before the CDR3 does, and the rest of the CDR3 is filled in from the germline J gene. The chain employs TRBV10-3 and TRBJ2-5; a possible D gene is TRBD2 (5 bases). Trimming took off 0 bases at V and 5 bases at J, with 10 bases between the two ends. From germline, CDR1 is ENHRY and CDR2 SYGVKD. The CDR3 covers 14 residues. CDR3: CAISESRGSETQYF. CDR3 DNA, as far as it was read: TGTGCCATCAGTGAGTCGAGAGGGTCGGAGACC.

This clone was found many times. The read terminates 3 residues before the CDR3 end, so the remaining end is supplied by the germline J gene. This chain connects TRBV30 to TRBJ2-3; D may be TRBD1 (6 bases). Germline V gene sequence: CDR1 GTSNPN, CDR2 SVGIG (reference sequence). This CDR3 has 13 amino acids. The covered CDR3 bases are TGTGCCTGGGGGACACTCTACCAAGAGACG. This sequence encodes CAWGTLYQET. The full CDR3 reads CAWGTLYQETQYF.

This clone was seen more than once but under ten times. The DNA ends 3 residues before the CDR3 does, and the rest of the CDR3 is filled in from the germline J gene. The chain is built from TRBV7-7 and TRBJ1-2; D unclear. Germline CDR1 SSHAT, CDR2 FNYEAQ (reference sequence). This CDR3 spans 13 amino acids. The DNA read from the CDR3 is TGTGCCAGCAGCTTGGAGCGGGTGGGTGAC. Translated: CASSLERVGD. Given in full, the CDR3 is CASSLERVGDYTF.

This clone was counted between two and nine times. The read ends 3 residues shy of where the CDR3 ends; the end is completed using the germline J gene. The chain combines TRBV30 with TRBJ1-2; 10 bases map to TRBD1. CDR1 is GTSNPN, CDR2 SVGIG, per germline (reference sequence). CDR3 length: 13 residues. CDR3 sequence: CAWGTGAPYDYTF. CDR3 bases read: TGTGCCTGGGGGACAGGGGCTCCCTACGAC.

The table lists this clone with many counts. From the germline J gene comes the end of the CDR3, since the read stops 3 residues before it. The chain links TRBV15 to TRBJ2-7; tentatively, D is TRBD2 (6 bases). Germline CDR1 is LNHNV and CDR2 is YYDKDF (reference sequence). The CDR3 is 13 amino acids. The V and J ends lost 5 bases and 5 bases respectively, with 13 bases between them. The sequenced part of the CDR3 DNA is TGTGCCACCAGCCGCTCCGGGGGACACGAG. Its protein is CATSRSGGHE. The full CDR3 protein is CATSRSGGHEQYF.

This clone came up many times. The CDR3 end is not reached by the read, which stops 3 residues before it; the germline J gene fills it in. The chain combines TRBV5-6 with TRBJ1-1; D gene uncertain. Germline assignment: CDR1 SGHDT and CDR2 YYEEEE. The CDR3 runs 12 residues. Trimming took 4 bases from V and 3 from J, leaving 7 bases between them. CDR3: CASSPGDTEAFF. CDR3 DNA (partial): TGTGCCAGCAGCCCCGGGGACACTGAA.

Ten or more counts support this clone. Read data end 3 residues before the CDR3 end; the end is taken from the germline J gene. The chain is built from TRBV19 and TRBJ2-7; D perhaps matches TRBD2 (6 bases). The length of the CDR3 is 14 residues. Trimming removed 4 bases from V and 0 bases from J, with 10 bases in between. Germline V CDR1 and CDR2: LNHDA, SQIVND (reference sequence). CDR3 protein: CASSKGLSSYEQYF. Partial CDR3 DNA: TGTGCCAGTAGTAAGGGACTGTCCTCCTACGAG.

In this sample, this clone turned up many times. The CDR3 end lies 3 residues beyond the end of the read and is filled in from the germline J gene. The chain combines TRBV30 with TRBJ2-3; 11 bases agree with TRBD2. Germline CDR1 is GTSNPN and CDR2 is SVGIG (reference sequence). CDR3 length: 14 amino acids. Partial CDR3 DNA: TGTGCCTGGAAACTAGCGGGGGTGCGGGAGACG. It encodes CAWKLAGVRET. The entire CDR3 protein is CAWKLAGVRETQYF.

This clone was found many times. The CDR3 end is not reached by the read, which stops 3 residues before it; the germline J gene fills it in. The chain is built from TRBV7-9 and TRBJ2-4, with 10 bases identical to TRBD1. The CDR3 has 14 amino acids. CDR1 is SEHNR, CDR2 FQNEAQ, per germline (reference sequence). V shed 5 bases and J 9 bases; nucleotides not matched to a gene: 7. Partial CDR3 DNA: TGTGCCAGCAGCCCCGGGACAGGGGTGAGCATT. Translating gives CASSPGTGVSI. From start to end, the CDR3 is CASSPGTGVSIQYF. Drawing the rest from reference TRBV7-9 and TRBJ2-4, the complete variable domain is DTGVSQNPRHKITKRGQNVTFRCDPISEHNRLYWYRQTLGQGPEFLTYFQNEAQLEKSRLLSDRFSAERPKGSFSTLEIQRTEQGDSAMYLCASSPGTGVSIQYFGAGTRLSVL.

This clone was detected ten times or more. Read data end 3 residues before the CDR3 end; the end is taken from the germline J gene. The V and J genes are TRBV19 and TRBJ1-6, with D maybe TRBD1 (6 bases). Trimming took off 3 bases at V and 11 bases at J, with 8 bases between the two ends. The length of the CDR3 is 12 residues. In germline, CDR1 is LNHDA, CDR2 SQIVND (reference sequence). CDR3 region: CASSIGGTPLHF. CDR3 DNA, as far as it was read: TGTGCCAGTAGTATTGGGGGCACACCC.